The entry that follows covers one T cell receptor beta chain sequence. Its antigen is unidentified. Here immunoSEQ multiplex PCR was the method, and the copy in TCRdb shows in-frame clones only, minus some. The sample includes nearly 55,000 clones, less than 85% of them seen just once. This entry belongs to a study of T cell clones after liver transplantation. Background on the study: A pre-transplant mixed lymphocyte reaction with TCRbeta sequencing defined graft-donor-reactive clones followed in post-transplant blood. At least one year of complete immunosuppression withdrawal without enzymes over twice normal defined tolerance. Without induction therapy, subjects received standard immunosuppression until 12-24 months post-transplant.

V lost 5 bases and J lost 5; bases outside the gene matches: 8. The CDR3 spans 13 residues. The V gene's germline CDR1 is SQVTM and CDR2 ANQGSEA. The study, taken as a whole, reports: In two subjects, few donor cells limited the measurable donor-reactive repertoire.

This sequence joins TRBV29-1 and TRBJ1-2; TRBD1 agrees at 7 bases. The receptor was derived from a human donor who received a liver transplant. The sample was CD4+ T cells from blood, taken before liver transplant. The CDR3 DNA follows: TGCAGCGTTCCCGGGCCAGGGGGGTATGGCTACACCTTC. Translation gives CSVPGPGGYGYTF. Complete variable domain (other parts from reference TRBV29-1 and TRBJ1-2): SAVISQKPSRDICQRGTSLTIQCQVDSQVTMMFWYRQQPGQSLTLIATANQGSEATYESGFVIDKFPISRPNLTFSTLTVSNMSPEDSSIYLCSVPGPGGYGYTFGSGTRLTVV.